This T cell receptor beta chain was sequenced in a study of cytomegalovirus exposure and HLA in healthy donors. PCR employed 60 Vbeta and 13 Jbeta primers. Assay used: immunoSEQ multiplex PCR; TCRdb lists only in-frame clones, some missing. The sample includes tens of thousands of clones, roughly two thirds of them seen just once. This TCR came from a woman in her 50s in good health and CMV-seropositive. Sample: PBMCs.

Written as DNA, the CDR3 is TGCAGCGTCGTAAGACAGGGTAACGGGGAGCTGTTTTTT. Translating it yields CSVVRQGNGELFF. The chain combines TRBV29-1 with TRBJ2-2; TRBD1 matches 7 bases. Germline assignment: CDR1 SQVTM and CDR2 ANQGSEA. V lost 6 bases to trimming and J lost 7 bases; unmatched junction nucleotides: 8. The CDR3 sequence is 13 residues long.